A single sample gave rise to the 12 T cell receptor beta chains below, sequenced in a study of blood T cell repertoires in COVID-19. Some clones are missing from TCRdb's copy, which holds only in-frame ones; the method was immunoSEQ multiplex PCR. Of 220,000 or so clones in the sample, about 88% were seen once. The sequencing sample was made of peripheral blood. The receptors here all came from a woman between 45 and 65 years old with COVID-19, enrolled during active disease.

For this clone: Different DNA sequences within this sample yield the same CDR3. The CDR3 bases are TGTGCCAGCAGCGGACAGGGCTCTGGGGCCAACGTCCTGACTTTC. This gives the protein CASSGQGSGANVLTF. V gene TRBV9 combines with J gene TRBJ2-6; 7 bases are shared with TRBD1. The germline CDR1 and CDR2 sequences are SGDLS and YYNGEE. Germline trimming cut 3 bases from V and 0 bases from J; bases unmatched to any gene: 0. The CDR3 is 15 residues long.

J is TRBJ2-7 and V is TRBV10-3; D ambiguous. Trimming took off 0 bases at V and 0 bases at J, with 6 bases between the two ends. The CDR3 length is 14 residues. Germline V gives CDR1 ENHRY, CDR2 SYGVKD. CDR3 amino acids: CAISESGSSYEQYV. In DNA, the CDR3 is TGTGCCATCAGTGAGTCTGGCAGCTCCTACGAGCAGTACGTC.

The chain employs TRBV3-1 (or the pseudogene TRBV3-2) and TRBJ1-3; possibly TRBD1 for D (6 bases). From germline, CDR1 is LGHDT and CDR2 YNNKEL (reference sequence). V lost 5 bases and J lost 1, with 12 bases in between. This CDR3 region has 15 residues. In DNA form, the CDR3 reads TGTGCCAGCAGCGGCCGGGGGGCATCTGGAAACACCATATATTTT. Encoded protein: CASSGRGASGNTIYF.

The CDR3 reads CASSRRTTGANVLTF. For the CDR3, the DNA is TGTGCCAGCAGCCGACGGACAACTGGGGCCAACGTCCTGACTTTC. The chain employs TRBV3-1 (or the pseudogene TRBV3-2) and TRBJ2-6; weak D call: TRBD1 (5 bases). This CDR3 region has 15 residues. Germline V gene sequence: CDR1 LGHDT, CDR2 YNNKEL (reference sequence). Trimming took 4 bases from V and 2 from J, leaving 9 bases between them.

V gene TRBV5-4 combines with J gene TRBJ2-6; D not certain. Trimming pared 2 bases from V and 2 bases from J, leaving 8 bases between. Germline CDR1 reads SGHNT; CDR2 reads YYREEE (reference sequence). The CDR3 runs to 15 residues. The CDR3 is CASSFSRTGANVLTF. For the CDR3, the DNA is TGTGCCAGCAGCTTTTCGCGAACTGGGGCCAACGTCCTGACTTTC.

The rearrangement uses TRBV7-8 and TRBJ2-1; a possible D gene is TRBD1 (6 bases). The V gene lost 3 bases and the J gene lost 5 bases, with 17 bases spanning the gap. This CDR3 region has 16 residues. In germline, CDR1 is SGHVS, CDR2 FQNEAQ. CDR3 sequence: CASSLRPQGKHNEQFF. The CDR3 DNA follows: TGTGCCAGCAGCTTGCGTCCCCAGGGGAAGCACAATGAGCAGTTCTTC.

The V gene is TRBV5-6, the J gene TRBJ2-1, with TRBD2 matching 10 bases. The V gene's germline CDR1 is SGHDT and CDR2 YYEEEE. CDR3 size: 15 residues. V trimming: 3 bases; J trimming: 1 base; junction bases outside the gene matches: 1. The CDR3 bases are TGTGCCAGCAGCTCGGGACTAGCGTCCTACAATGAGCAGTTCTTC. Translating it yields CASSSGLASYNEQFF.

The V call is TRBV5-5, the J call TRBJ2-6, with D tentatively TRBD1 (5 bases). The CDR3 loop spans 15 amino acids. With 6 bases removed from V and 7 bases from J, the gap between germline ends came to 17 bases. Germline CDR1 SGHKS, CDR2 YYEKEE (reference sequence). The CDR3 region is CASTFGAPGANVLTF. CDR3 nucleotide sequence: TGTGCCAGCACCTTTGGGGCACCGGGTGCCAACGTCCTGACTTTC.

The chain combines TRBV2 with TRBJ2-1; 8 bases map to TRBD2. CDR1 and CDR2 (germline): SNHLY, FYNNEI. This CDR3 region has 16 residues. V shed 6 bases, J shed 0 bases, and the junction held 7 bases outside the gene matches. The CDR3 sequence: CASSPGGGFSYNEQFF. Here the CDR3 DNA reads TGTGCCAGCAGCCCCGGGGGGGGCTTCTCCTACAATGAGCAGTTCTTC.

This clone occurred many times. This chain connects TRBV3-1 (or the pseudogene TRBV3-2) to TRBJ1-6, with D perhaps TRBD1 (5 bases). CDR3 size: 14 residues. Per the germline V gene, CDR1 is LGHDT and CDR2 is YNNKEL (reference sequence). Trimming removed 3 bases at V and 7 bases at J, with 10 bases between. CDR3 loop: CASSHRQGNSPLHF. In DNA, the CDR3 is TGTGCCAGCAGCCATCGGCAGGGAAATTCACCCCTCCACTTT.

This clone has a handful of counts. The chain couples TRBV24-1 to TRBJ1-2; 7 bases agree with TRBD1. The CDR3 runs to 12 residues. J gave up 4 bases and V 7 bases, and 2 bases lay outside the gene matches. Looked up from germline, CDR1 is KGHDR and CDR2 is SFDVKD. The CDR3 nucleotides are TGTGCCACCAGCCGGGACAGCTATGGCTACACCTTC. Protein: CATSRDSYGYTF.

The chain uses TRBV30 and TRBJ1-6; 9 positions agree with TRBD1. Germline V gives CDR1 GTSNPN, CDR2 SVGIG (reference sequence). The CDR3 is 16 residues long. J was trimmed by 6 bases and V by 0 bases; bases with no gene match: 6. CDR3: CAWSVIQGQGNSPLHF. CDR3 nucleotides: TGTGCCTGGAGTGTAATTCAGGGACAGGGTAATTCACCCCTCCACTTT.